The 23 T cell receptor beta chains below come from one sample, sequenced in a study of OX40 agonist ivuxolimab in advanced cancers. Profiled with immunoSEQ multiplex PCR; TCRdb holds only in-frame clones, not every one. The data contain about 36,000 clones, roughly 77% of them singletons. The material was CD4+ or CD8+ T cells sorted from blood, obtained in a trial of the OX40 agonist ivuxolimab. These receptor sequences come from an adult with an advanced solid tumor such as melanoma, head and neck, liver or kidney cancer.

The V call is TRBV28, the J call TRBJ2-4; the D call may be TRBD1 or TRBD2 (6 bases each). V lost 6 bases to trimming and J lost 8 bases, with 14 bases between them. The CDR3 covers 13 residues. Germline V gene data show CDR1 as MDHEN and CDR2 as SYDVKM. This chain's CDR3 is CASRYGGRDIQYF. CDR3 nucleotides: TGTGCCAGCAGGTACGGGGGCAGGGACATTCAGTACTTC.

The J gene is TRBJ1-3, the V gene TRBV28; D gene uncertain. Germline CDR1 MDHEN, CDR2 SYDVKM. Trimming left V 5 bases short and J 7 bases short, with 9 bases between. CDR3 length: 12 residues. As DNA, the CDR3 is TGTGCCAGCAGTGGGGAATGGAACACCATATATTTT. Its protein product is CASSGEWNTIYF.

There are a few counts of this clone. Here the CDR3 reads CSAKDENGYTF. As DNA, the CDR3 is TGCAGTGCTAAAGACGAGAATGGCTACACCTTC. The chain has TRBV20-1 and TRBJ1-2, with unresolved D. This CDR3 has 11 amino acids. Germline CDR1 DFQATT, CDR2 SNEGSKA (reference sequence). The germline V and J ends were trimmed by 4 bases and 6 bases, with 9 bases remaining between them.

The chain uses TRBV6-1 and TRBJ1-2; tentatively, D is TRBD1 (6 bases). This CDR3 is 16 amino acids long. Germline CDR1 is MNHNS and CDR2 is SASEGT. V gave up 4 bases and J gave up 4 bases, with 19 bases separating them. CDR3 bases: TGTGCCAGCAGTGGGGGCAACAGGGTTGGGAGCTATGGCTACACCTTC. Its protein is CASSGGNRVGSYGYTF.

The J gene is TRBJ1-1, the V gene TRBV5-1; D perhaps matches TRBD1 (5 bases). V shed 5 bases and J shed 0 bases, with 14 bases lying between them. Germline V CDR1 and CDR2: SGHRS, YFSETQ. The length of the CDR3 is 15 residues. CDR3 in DNA: TGCGCCAGCAGTCGAGGGGAGGGGTTGAACACTGAAGCTTTCTTT. Translated, it gives CASSRGEGLNTEAFF.

This chain joins TRBV2 and TRBJ1-6; unclear D gene. The CDR3 consists of 12 residues. V was trimmed by 6 bases and J by 6 bases, leaving 6 bases between them. Looked up from germline, CDR1 is SNHLY and CDR2 is FYNNEI. Here the CDR3 reads CASRQINSPLHF. The CDR3 coding sequence is TGTGCCAGCAGGCAAATTAATTCACCCCTCCACTTT.

The V call is TRBV6-5, the J call TRBJ2-7; D unclear. CDR3 length: 11 amino acids. Germline V lookup: CDR1 MNHEY, CDR2 SVGAGI. Trimming removed 5 bases at V and 5 bases at J, with 7 bases between. The CDR3 reads CASSTRNEQYF. Written as DNA, the CDR3 is TGTGCCAGCAGTACCCGGAACGAGCAGTACTTC.

The chain couples TRBV6-5 to TRBJ2-7, with unresolved D. V dropped 0 bases and J dropped 5 bases, with 11 bases sitting between them. This CDR3 comprises 14 residues. Germline V gene lookup returns CDR1 MNHEY and CDR2 SVGAGI. The CDR3 DNA is TGTGCCAGCAGTTACTCCCCCAGGACCCACGAGCAGTACTTC. Translating gives CASSYSPRTHEQYF.

The chain is built from TRBV19 and TRBJ2-3; the match to TRBD2 covers 9 bases. The CDR3 is 15 amino acids. Trimming cost V 5 bases and J 5 bases; bases outside gene matches: 8. The germline gives CDR1 LNHDA, CDR2 SQIVND (reference sequence). CDR3: CASSPPGLAIDTQYF. CDR3 nucleotide sequence: TGTGCCAGTAGTCCACCGGGACTAGCCATAGATACGCAGTATTTT.

This rearrangement joins TRBV2 to TRBJ2-2; 8 nucleotides line up with TRBD2. Germline assignment: CDR1 SNHLY and CDR2 FYNNEI. Trimming cost V 5 bases and J 2 bases; bases outside gene matches: 7. This CDR3 comprises 16 residues. DNA of the CDR3: TGTGCCAGCAGTCCTCAGACTAGCGCAAACACCGGGGAGCTGTTTTTT. This sequence encodes CASSPQTSANTGELFF. The whole variable domain, remainder taken from reference TRBV2 and TRBJ2-2, is EPEVTQTPSHQVTQMGQEVILRCVPISNHLYFYWYRQILGQKVEFLVSFYNNEISEKSEIFDDQFSVERPDGSNFTLKIRSTKLEDSAMYFCASSPQTSANTGELFFGEGSRLTVL.

The genes are TRBV5-1 and TRBJ2-2; the D gene is possibly TRBD2 (5 bases). The CDR3 length is 14 residues. Germline V gene sequence: CDR1 SGHRS, CDR2 YFSETQ. The V and J ends lost 9 bases and 0 bases respectively, with 12 bases between them. CDR3 sequence (DNA): TGCGCCACCGCGGGTATCTCGAACACCGGGGAGCTGTTTTTT. Protein product: CATAGISNTGELFF.

This clone is a singleton in its sample. This rearrangement joins TRBV6-1 to TRBJ2-7; D is perhaps TRBD1 (8 bases). This CDR3 has 15 residues. Germline CDR1 MNHNS, CDR2 SASEGT. V gave up 5 bases and J gave up 1 base, with 15 bases separating them. CDR3 residues: CASSRDRGGSYEQYF. The CDR3 nucleotides read TGTGCCAGCAGTCGAGACAGGGGAGGGTCCTACGAGCAGTACTTC.

CDR3 sequence: CASSLGGGAGGYTF. The DNA of the CDR3 is TGTGCCAGCAGTTTAGGCGGAGGGGCGGGTGGCTACACCTTC. The chain is built from TRBV28 and TRBJ1-2; D might be TRBD1 (5 bases). Germline V lookup: CDR1 MDHEN, CDR2 SYDVKM. The CDR3 spans 14 residues. V gave up 2 bases and J gave up 7 bases, with 14 bases separating them.

This clone was detected a few times. The chain employs TRBV7-6 and TRBJ2-2; D may be TRBD2 (6 bases). The CDR3 has 15 residues. Germline V lookup: CDR1 SGHVS, CDR2 FNYEAQ. Trimming stripped 6 bases from V and 1 base from J, with 12 bases between. The CDR3, as DNA: TGTGCCAGCAGACACGGGACTCAGAACACCGGGGAGCTGTTTTTT. Amino acid sequence: CASRHGTQNTGELFF.

J is TRBJ1-1 and V is TRBV19; TRBD1 aligns across 12 bases. Germline values: CDR1 LNHDA, CDR2 SQIVND (reference sequence). The V and J ends lost 6 bases and 4 bases, in that order; junction bases with no gene match: 12. The CDR3 has 17 amino acids. In DNA, the CDR3 is TGTGCCAGTAGCAAAAAGGGACAGGGGGCGAGGGTCACTGAAGCTTTCTTT. Its translation is CASSKKGQGARVTEAFF.

This rearrangement joins TRBV19 to TRBJ2-6; D perhaps matches TRBD2 (7 bases). Germline assignment: CDR1 LNHDA and CDR2 SQIVND (reference sequence). CDR3 size: 17 residues. Trimming pared 7 bases from V and 0 bases from J, leaving 16 bases between. Written as DNA, the CDR3 is TGTGCCAGTAACTCTCGGGGGGCCGCCTCTGGGGCCAACGTCCTGACTTTC. It codes for CASNSRGAASGANVLTF.

This chain uses TRBV2 with TRBJ1-2, with D possibly TRBD1 on 5 matching bases. Deletions cut 2 bases from V and 4 bases from J, with 11 bases between. This CDR3 comprises 14 residues. Germline CDR1 reads SNHLY; CDR2 reads FYNNEI. The CDR3 loop is CASSESGTVYGYTF. Written as DNA, the CDR3 is TGTGCCAGCAGTGAAAGCGGGACGGTCTATGGCTACACCTTC.

This sequence joins TRBV5-5 and TRBJ2-5, with D tentatively TRBD1 (6 bases). CDR3 size: 14 residues. With 3 bases removed from V and 2 bases from J, the gap between germline ends came to 11 bases. CDR1 is SGHKS and CDR2 is YYEKEE in the germline V gene (reference sequence). The DNA of the CDR3 is TGTGCCAGCAGCTCAGCAGGGGTACAAGAGACCCAGTACTTC. Protein: CASSSAGVQETQYF.

The J gene is TRBJ1-4, the V gene TRBV7-9; TRBD1 is a possible D gene (5 bases). This CDR3 contains 16 residues. Germline CDR1 and CDR2: SEHNR and FQNEAQ (reference sequence). Between the trimmed V and J ends, which lost 4 bases and 0 bases, there was a span of 12 bases. DNA for the CDR3: TGTGCCAGCAGCTCACAGGCTTTTGCAACTAATGAAAAACTGTTTTTT. It specifies CASSSQAFATNEKLFF.

The chain is built from TRBV11-1 and TRBJ2-6; D may match TRBD1 or TRBD2 (5 bases each). Germline V gene sequence: CDR1 SGHAT, CDR2 FQDESV (reference sequence). V dropped 0 bases and J dropped 4 bases, with 10 bases sitting between them. This CDR3 has 16 amino acids. CDR3 loop: CASSLAMGTGANVLTF. In DNA form, the CDR3 reads TGTGCCAGCAGCTTAGCGATGGGGACCGGGGCCAACGTCCTGACTTTC.

The rearrangement links TRBV6-5 to TRBJ1-1, with D unresolved. CDR1 MNHEY and CDR2 SVGAGI come from the germline V gene. The length of the CDR3 is 13 residues. Trimming removed 4 bases at V and 8 bases at J, with 14 bases between. The CDR3 protein is CASSSLGRSEAFF. The DNA of the CDR3 is TGTGCCAGCAGTTCCCTAGGACGATCCGAAGCTTTCTTT.

This clone was recorded only once. The CDR3 sequence: CASSTDRYNEQFF. The CDR3 nucleotides are TGTGCCAGTAGCACCGACCGCTACAATGAGCAGTTCTTC. The rearrangement links TRBV19 to TRBJ2-1; D not resolved. V was pared by 6 bases and J by 3 bases, with 9 bases between. CDR1 is LNHDA, CDR2 SQIVND, per germline (reference sequence). The CDR3 has 13 residues.

The chain has TRBV10-3 and TRBJ1-6; 11 bases align to TRBD1. The CDR3 is made up of 16 amino acids. Trimming at V came to 6 bases and at J to 10 bases, leaving 11 bases not matched to a gene. CDR1 is ENHRY, CDR2 SYGVKD, per germline. CDR3: CAISRTGGDFSSPLHF. In DNA, the CDR3 is TGTGCCATCAGCCGGACAGGGGGCGATTTCTCATCACCCCTCCACTTT.